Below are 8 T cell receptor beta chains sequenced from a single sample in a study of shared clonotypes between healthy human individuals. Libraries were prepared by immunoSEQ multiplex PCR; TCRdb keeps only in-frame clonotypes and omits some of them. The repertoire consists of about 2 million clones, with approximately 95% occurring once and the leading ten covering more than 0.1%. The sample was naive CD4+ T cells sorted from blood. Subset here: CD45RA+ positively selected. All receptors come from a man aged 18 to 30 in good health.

CDR3: CASRTGTLAYEQYF. For the CDR3, the DNA is TGTGCCAGCAGGACCGGGACATTGGCCTACGAGCAGTACTTC. J is TRBJ2-7 and V is TRBV2; D possibly corresponds to TRBD1 (6 bases). The V gene's germline CDR1 is SNHLY and CDR2 FYNNEI. Trimming cost V 6 bases and J 2 bases, with 14 bases left between them. The CDR3 is 14 residues long.

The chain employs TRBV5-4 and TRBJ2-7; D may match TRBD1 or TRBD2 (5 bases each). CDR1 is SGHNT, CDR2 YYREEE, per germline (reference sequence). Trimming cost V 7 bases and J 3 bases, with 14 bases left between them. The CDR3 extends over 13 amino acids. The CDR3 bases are TGTGCCAGCGGGGATGTTGGGGGCTACGAGCAGTACTTC. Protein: CASGDVGGYEQYF.

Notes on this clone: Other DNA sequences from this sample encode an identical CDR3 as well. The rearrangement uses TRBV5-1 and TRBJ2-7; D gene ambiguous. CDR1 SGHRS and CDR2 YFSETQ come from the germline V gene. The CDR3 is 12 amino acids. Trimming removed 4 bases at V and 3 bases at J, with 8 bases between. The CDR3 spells CASSRTNYEQYF. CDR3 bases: TGCGCCAGCAGCCGAACAAACTACGAGCAGTACTTC. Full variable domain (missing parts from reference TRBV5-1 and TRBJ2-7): KAGVTQTPRYLIKTRGQQVTLSCSPISGHRSVSWYQQTPGQGLQFLFEYFSETQRNKGNFPGRFSGRQFSNSRSEMNVSTLELGDSALYLCASSRTNYEQYFGPGTRLTVT.

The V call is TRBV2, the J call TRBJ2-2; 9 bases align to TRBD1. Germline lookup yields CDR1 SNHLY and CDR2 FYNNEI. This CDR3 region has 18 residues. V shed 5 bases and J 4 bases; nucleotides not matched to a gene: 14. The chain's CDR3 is CASSSSGQGGKGTGELFF. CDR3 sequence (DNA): TGTGCCAGCAGTTCGTCGGGACAGGGCGGTAAAGGCACCGGGGAGCTGTTTTTT.

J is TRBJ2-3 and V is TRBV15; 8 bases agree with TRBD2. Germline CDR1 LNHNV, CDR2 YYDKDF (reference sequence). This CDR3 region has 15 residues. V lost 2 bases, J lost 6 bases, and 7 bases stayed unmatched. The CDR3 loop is CATSRIAGLTDTQYF. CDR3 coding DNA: TGTGCCACCAGCAGAATAGCGGGATTGACGGATACGCAGTATTTT.

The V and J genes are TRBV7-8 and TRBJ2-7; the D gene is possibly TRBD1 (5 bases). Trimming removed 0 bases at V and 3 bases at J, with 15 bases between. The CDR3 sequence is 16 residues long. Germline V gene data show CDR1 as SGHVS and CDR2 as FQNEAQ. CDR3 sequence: CASSLAQGAAVYEQYF. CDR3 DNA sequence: TGTGCCAGCAGCTTAGCGCAAGGGGCCGCAGTCTACGAGCAGTACTTC.

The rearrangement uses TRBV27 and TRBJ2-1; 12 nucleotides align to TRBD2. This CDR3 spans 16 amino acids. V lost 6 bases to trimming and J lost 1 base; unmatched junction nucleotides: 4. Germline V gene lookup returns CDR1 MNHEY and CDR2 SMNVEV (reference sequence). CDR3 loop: CASRRTSGESYNEQFF. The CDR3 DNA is TGTGCCAGCAGACGGACTAGCGGGGAATCCTACAATGAGCAGTTCTTC.

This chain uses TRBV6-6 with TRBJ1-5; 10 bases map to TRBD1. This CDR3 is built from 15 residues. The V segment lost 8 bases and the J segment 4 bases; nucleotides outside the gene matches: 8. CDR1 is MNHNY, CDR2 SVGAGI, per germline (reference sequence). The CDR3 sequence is CASRDRGSENQPQHF. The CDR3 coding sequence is TGTGCCAGCCGGGACAGGGGCAGCGAGAATCAGCCCCAGCATTTT.